This T cell receptor beta chain was documented in a study of T-cell memory formation after mild COVID-19. Background on the study: Largely donor-specific sequence clusters came from a couple of donors. Overall study findings and caveats: Whether day 37 second-wave clones are SARS-CoV-2-specific was not confirmed.

Germline V gene sequence: CDR1 SGDLS, CDR2 YYNGEE. V was shortened by 0 bases and J by 0 bases, with 10 bases between the two germline ends. The CDR3 runs 16 residues. In regard to this clonotype: The antigen remains unidentified.

A single record per CDR3 protein comes from TCRdb applying MiXCR to the 5' RACE reads. The repertoire includes fewer than 50,000 distinct CDR3 sequences, roughly 7.2% of them detected once, and less than 1.5% sits in the top ten. The clonotype comes from a man younger than 35 who had mild COVID-19 (a few samples of this study predate the infection). Cell type and time point are not known. The chain combines TRBV9 with TRBJ1-3; the D is unclear. Material for sequencing was PBMCs or a T cell subset sorted from them (not recorded which). The CDR3 protein is CASSVVGGSSGNTIYF. The DNA of the CDR3 is TGTGCCAGCAGCGTAGTAGGCGGCAGCTCTGGAAACACCATATATTTT.